This record looks at one T cell receptor beta chain sequence and its context. Its antigen is not identified. This CDR3 is built from 18 residues. The trim removed 3 bases at V and 1 base at J, leaving 11 bases unmatched. Germline CDR1 SGDLS, CDR2 YYNGEE. This sample is drawn from a study of a mutant IDH1 vaccine in newly diagnosed glioma. Across the study: Treated patients, averaging 40.4 years, were roughly 60% male and roughly 38% female. Antecedent treatment encompassed radiotherapy, temozolomide, or their combination; the majority received both.

The time point: week 23, last vaccination. Each vaccine dose was 300 ug of mutant IDH1 20-mer peptide, with topical imiquimod. There were new WHO grade 3 or 4 astrocytomas in the donors, and these were IDH1-mutant and ATRX-lost. TCRdb keeps only in-frame clones here, not all; method: immunoSEQ multiplex PCR. This sample has 65,000 or so clones, with more than 75% found just once. The V and J genes are TRBV9 and TRBJ2-3; 10 bases are a match to TRBD2. The sample was PBMCs, taken from a glioma patient whose treatment included an IDH1 peptide vaccine. This clonotype was obtained from a man aged 30 to 45 with glioma. DNA for the CDR3: TGTGCCAGCAGCGGCCGCAGCGGGGGGGCCAAGGGCACAGATACGCAGTATTTT. Residues: CASSGRSGGAKGTDTQYF. The complete variable domain, with remaining parts taken from reference TRBV9 and TRBJ2-3, reads DSGVTQTPKHLITATGQRVTLRCSPRSGDLSVYWYQQSLDQGLQFLIQYYNGEERAKGNILERFSAQQFPDLHSELNLSSLELGDSALYFCASSGRSGGAKGTDTQYFGPGTRLTVL.